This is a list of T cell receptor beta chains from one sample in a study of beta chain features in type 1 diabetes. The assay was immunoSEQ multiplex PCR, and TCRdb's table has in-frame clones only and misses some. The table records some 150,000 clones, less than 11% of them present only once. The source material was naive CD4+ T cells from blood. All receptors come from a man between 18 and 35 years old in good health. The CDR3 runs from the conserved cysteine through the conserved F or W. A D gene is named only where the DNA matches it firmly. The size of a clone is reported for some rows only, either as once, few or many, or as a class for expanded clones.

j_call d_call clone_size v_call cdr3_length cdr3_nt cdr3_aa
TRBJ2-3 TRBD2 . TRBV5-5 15 TGTGCCAGCACCCTGAAGGCGGGAGGCACAGATACGCAGTATTTT CASTLKAGGTDTQYF
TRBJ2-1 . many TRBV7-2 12 TGTGCCAGCAGCTTAGTGTTGGACAGTCAGTTCTTC CASSLVLDSQFF
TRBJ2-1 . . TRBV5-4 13 TGTGCCAGCAGCTTACAGGGTCTGAATGAGCAGTTCTTC CASSLQGLNEQFF
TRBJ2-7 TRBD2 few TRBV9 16 TGTGCCAGCAGCGTAAGCACTAGCGGGTACTCCTACGAGCAGTACTTC CASSVSTSGYSYEQYF
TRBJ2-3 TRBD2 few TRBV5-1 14 TGCGCCAGCAGCTTGGGACTAGCGGTAGATACGCAGTATTTT CASSLGLAVDTQYF
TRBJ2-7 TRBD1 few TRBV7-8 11 TGTGCCAGCAGCCCCACAGGGGTGCAGTACTTC CASSPTGVQYF
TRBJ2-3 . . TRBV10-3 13 TGTGCCATCAGCAATCCCCCCACAGATACGCAGTATTTT CAISNPPTDTQYF
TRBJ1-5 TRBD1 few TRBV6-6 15 TGTGCCAGCATTATGACAGGGGTTGACAATCAGCCCCAGCATTTT CASIMTGVDNQPQHF
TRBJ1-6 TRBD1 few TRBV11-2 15 TGTGCCAGCAGCCCCATCCGGGACAGTAATTCACCCCTCCACTTT CASSPIRDSNSPLHF
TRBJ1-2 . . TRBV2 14 TGTGCCAGCAAAGACACACGAGCTAACTATGGCTACACCTTC CASKDTRANYGYTF
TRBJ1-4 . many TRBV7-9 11 TGTGCCAGCAGTACCGGGGGTAAACTGTTTTTT CASSTGGKLFF
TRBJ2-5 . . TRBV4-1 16 TGCGCCAGCAGCCAAAATACAGGAGCAATCCAAGAGACCCAGTACTTC CASSQNTGAIQETQYF
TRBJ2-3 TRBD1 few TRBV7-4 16 TGTGCCAGCAGCTCGATGGACAGGGTCGCTGGGGATACGCAGTATTTT CASSSMDRVAGDTQYF
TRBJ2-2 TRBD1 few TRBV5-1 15 TGCGCCAGCAGCTTGTTTGGGACAGGGTCCGGGGAGCTGTTTTTT CASSLFGTGSGELFF
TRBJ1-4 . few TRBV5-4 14 TGTGCCAGCCGTGACAGTTCAACTAATGAAAAACTGTTTTTT CASRDSSTNEKLFF
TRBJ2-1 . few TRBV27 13 TGTGCCAGCAGACCCGGACAGAGCAATGAGCAGTTCTTC CASRPGQSNEQFF
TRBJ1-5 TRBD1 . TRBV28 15 TGTGCCAGCACGACAGGGGAAGAGGGCAATCAGCCCCAGCATTTT CASTTGEEGNQPQHF
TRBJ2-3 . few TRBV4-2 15 TGTGCCAGCAGCCAGGAGACGGATCGGAGAGATACGCAGTATTTT CASSQETDRRDTQYF
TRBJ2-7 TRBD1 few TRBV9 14 TGTGCCAGCAGCTCCGACAGGGGCTCCTACGAGCAGTACTTC CASSSDRGSYEQYF
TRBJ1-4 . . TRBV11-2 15 TGTGCCAGCAGCCCCACTGCCGCTTTTAATGAAAAACTGTTTTTT CASSPTAAFNEKLFF
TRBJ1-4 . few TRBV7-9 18 TGTGCCAGCAGACATCCACACCGAGGAGACCTGGCCAGTGAAAAACTGTTTTTT CASRHPHRGDLASEKLFF
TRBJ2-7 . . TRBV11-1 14 TGTGCCAGCAGCTTAGAACCGACAGCCTACGAGCAGTACTTC CASSLEPTAYEQYF
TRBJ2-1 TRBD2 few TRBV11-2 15 TGTGCCAGCAGTTCAACTAGCGGGGGAAGGTATGAGCAGTTCTTC CASSSTSGGRYEQFF
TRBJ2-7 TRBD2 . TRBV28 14 TGTGCCAGCAGTTTAGCGGGGGGGACCTACGAGCAGTACTTC CASSLAGGTYEQYF
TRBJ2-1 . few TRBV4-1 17 TGCGCCAGCAGCCAAGATACAGGCGCCAGCTCCTACAATGAGCAGTTCTTC CASSQDTGASSYNEQFF
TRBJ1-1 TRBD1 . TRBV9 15 TGTGCCAGCAGCGTAACCGGACAGGGGGAGACTGAAGCTTTCTTT CASSVTGQGETEAFF
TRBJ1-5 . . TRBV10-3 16 TGTGCCATCAGTGAGTCAACGGGACTCGGGGATCAGCCCCAGCATTTT CAISESTGLGDQPQHF
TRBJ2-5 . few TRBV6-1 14 TGTGCCAGCAGTGAAAGGAGGGGGCGAGAGACCCAGTACTTC CASSERRGRETQYF
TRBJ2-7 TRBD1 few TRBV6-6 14 TGTGCCAGCAGCATGACAGGGATTCCCTACGAGCAGTACTTC CASSMTGIPYEQYF
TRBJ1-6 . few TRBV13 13 TGTGCCAGCAGCTTATCGGGGGGGTCACCCCTCCACTTT CASSLSGGSPLHF
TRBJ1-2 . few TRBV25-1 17 TGTGCCAGCAGTGAAGCTGGGACACGGGGAACCATCCATGGCTACACCTTC CASSEAGTRGTIHGYTF
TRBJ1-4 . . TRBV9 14 TGTGCCAGCAGCGCGGACAGATATAATGAAAAACTGTTTTTT CASSADRYNEKLFF
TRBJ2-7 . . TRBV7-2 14 TGTGCCAGCAGCTTAGCCCCAGCAGGCTACGAGCAGTACTTC CASSLAPAGYEQYF
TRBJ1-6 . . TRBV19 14 TGTGCCAGTAGTACCCGGGAGAGAAATTCACCCCTCCACTTT CASSTRERNSPLHF
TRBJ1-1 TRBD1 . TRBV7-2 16 TGTGCCAGCAGCTTAGATGGACAGGCGAGTGCGGCTGAAGCTTTCTTT CASSLDGQASAAEAFF
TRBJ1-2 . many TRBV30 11 TGTGCCTGGAGTGTTGACGGGGGCTACACCTTC CAWSVDGGYTF
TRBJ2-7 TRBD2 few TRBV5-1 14 TGCGCCAGCAGCTTGGTTCTAGCGGACTACGAGCAGTACTTC CASSLVLADYEQYF
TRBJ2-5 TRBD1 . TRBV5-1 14 TGCGCCAGCAGCTTGTTCAGGGGGCGAGAGACCCAGTACTTC CASSLFRGRETQYF
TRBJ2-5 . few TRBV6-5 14 TGTGCCAGCAGTTACTCGGGGGGGCGGGAGACCCAGTACTTC CASSYSGGRETQYF
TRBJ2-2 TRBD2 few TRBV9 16 TGTGCCAGCAGCCCCTGGGCTAGCGGGGGATTCGGGGAGCTGTTTTTT CASSPWASGGFGELFF
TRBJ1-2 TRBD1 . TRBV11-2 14 TGTGCCAGCAGCCCAGGGGGCGATAACTATGGCTACACCTTC CASSPGGDNYGYTF
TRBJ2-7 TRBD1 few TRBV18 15 TGTGCCAGCTCACCCCGGGACAGGAGCACCTACGAGCAGTACTTC CASSPRDRSTYEQYF
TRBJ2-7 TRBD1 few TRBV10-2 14 TGCGCCAGCAGATTCGTGACAGGGAATTACGAGCAGTACTTC CASRFVTGNYEQYF
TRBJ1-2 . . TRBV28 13 TGTGCCAGCAGTCCAGCAGGGGTCTATGGCTACACCTTC CASSPAGVYGYTF
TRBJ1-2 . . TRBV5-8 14 TGTGCCAGCAGCCCCGGACAGCCCCTCTATGGCTACACCTTC CASSPGQPLYGYTF
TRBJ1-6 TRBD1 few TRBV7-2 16 TGTGCCAGCAGCTTAGCCTCGGGACAGGGTGAATCACCCCTCCACTTT CASSLASGQGESPLHF
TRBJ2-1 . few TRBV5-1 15 TGCGCCAGCAGCTTGGATCCGGAGTCCTACAATGAGCAGTTCTTC CASSLDPESYNEQFF
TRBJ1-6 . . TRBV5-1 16 TGCGCCAGCAGCTTCTTTACAGAGTCATATAATTCACCCCTCCACTTT CASSFFTESYNSPLHF
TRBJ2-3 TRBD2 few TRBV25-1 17 TGTGCCAGCAGTGCGGGACTAGCGGGCTCCCCCACAGATACGCAGTATTTT CASSAGLAGSPTDTQYF
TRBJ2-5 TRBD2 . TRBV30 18 TGTGCCTGGAGCGGTAGGGCTAGCGGGGGGGCATTTCAAGAGACCCAGTACTTC CAWSGRASGGAFQETQYF
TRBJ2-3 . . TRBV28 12 TGTGCCAGCGAGGACTGGGCAGATACGCAGTATTTT CASEDWADTQYF